Below are 29 T cell receptor beta chains sequenced from a single sample in a study of blood T cell repertoires in COVID-19. Libraries were prepared by immunoSEQ multiplex PCR; TCRdb keeps only in-frame clonotypes and omits some of them. The top ten clones hold 1.5% of a sample with 200,000 to 250,000 clones, 80% to 90% of them seen once. Sequencing used peripheral blood. These receptors were taken from a man between 18 and 35 years old with active or convalescent COVID-19.

The chain employs TRBV28 and TRBJ1-4; the match to TRBD1 covers 8 bases. V dropped 5 bases and J dropped 6; count of bases not matched to a gene: 8. The CDR3 has 15 residues. Germline V gives CDR1 MDHEN, CDR2 SYDVKM. The chain's CDR3 is CASSTAGGFDEKLFF. As DNA, the CDR3 is TGTGCCAGCAGTACAGCAGGGGGCTTTGATGAAAAACTGTTTTTT.

This chain connects TRBV19 to TRBJ1-4; possibly TRBD1 for D (5 bases). Trimming took 3 bases from V and 7 from J, leaving 18 bases between them. CDR3 length: 16 residues. The germline V gene encodes CDR1 LNHDA and CDR2 SQIVND (reference sequence). CDR3 coding DNA: TGTGCCAGTAGTATTTCGGGGGACCCTTCTGGTGAAAAACTGTTTTTT. Protein sequence: CASSISGDPSGEKLFF.

The rearrangement links TRBV7-3 to TRBJ1-1; D gene ambiguous. CDR1 and CDR2 from the germline V gene are SGHTA and FQGTGA. V shed 4 bases and J shed 0 bases, with 18 bases lying between them. This CDR3 spans 17 amino acids. Written as DNA, the CDR3 is TGTGCCAGCAGCTCAATCCCCCGCGCGAGGTTGAACACTGAAGCTTTCTTT. Encoded protein: CASSSIPRARLNTEAFF.

This clone appeared once. V usage is TRBV2 and J usage is TRBJ2-7; 8 nucleotides match TRBD1. The germline CDR1 and CDR2 sequences are SNHLY and FYNNEI. V lost 7 bases to trimming and J lost 7 bases; unmatched junction nucleotides: 12. The CDR3 spans 14 residues. This CDR3 reads CASIDRGRAKEQYF. The CDR3 DNA reads as TGTGCCAGCATCGACAGGGGTCGGGCAAAGGAGCAGTACTTC.

The chain carries TRBV18 and TRBJ2-6, with TRBD2 as a possible D gene (6 bases). Germline CDR1 reads KGHSH; CDR2 reads LQKENI. Trimming took 1 base from V and 0 from J, leaving 13 bases between them. The length of the CDR3 is 18 residues. This chain's CDR3 is CASSPQPGVDSGANVLTF. For the CDR3, the DNA is TGTGCCAGCTCACCACAGCCGGGGGTCGACTCTGGGGCCAACGTCCTGACTTTC.

V gene TRBV7-2 combines with J gene TRBJ1-5; D is unclear. Germline CDR1 reads SGHTA; CDR2 reads FQGNSA. The CDR3 has 15 amino acids. Trimming shortened V by 1 base and J by 5 bases, and 12 bases separated the two germline ends. CDR3 coding DNA: TGTGCCAGCAGCTTAGTTTCAGGTGGATATCAGCCCCAGCATTTT. Protein: CASSLVSGGYQPQHF.

This clone has only a few counts. The rearrangement links TRBV10-2 to TRBJ1-4, with D possibly TRBD1 on 6 matching bases. Trimming left V 3 bases short and J 0 bases short, with 8 bases between. CDR1 and CDR2 from the germline V gene are WSHSY and SAAADI. This CDR3 has 15 residues. Here the CDR3 reads CASSEQGATNEKLFF. CDR3 nucleotide sequence: TGCGCCAGCAGTGAACAGGGTGCAACTAATGAAAAACTGTTTTTT.

This chain uses TRBV28 with TRBJ2-5; the D is unclear. V shed 8 bases and J shed 5 bases, with 21 bases lying between them. Germline-derived CDR1 and CDR2 are MDHEN and SYDVKM. This CDR3 has 15 residues. CDR3 residues: CASLRRAAVEETQYF. The CDR3, as DNA: TGTGCCAGCCTCCGTCGCGCCGCCGTCGAGGAGACCCAGTACTTC.

The chain joins TRBV6-2 or TRBV6-3 to TRBJ2-1; 13 nucleotides align to TRBD2. The CDR3 is 14 amino acids. Germline assignment: CDR1 MNHEY and CDR2 SVGEGT. V trimming: 5 bases; J trimming: 9 bases; junction bases outside the gene matches: 4. The CDR3 loop reads CASSRLAGGVEQFF. CDR3 DNA sequence: TGTGCCAGCAGTAGACTAGCGGGAGGAGTTGAGCAGTTCTTC.

This clone was counted a single time. V usage is TRBV28 and J usage is TRBJ2-1; TRBD1 aligns across 8 bases. V dropped 3 bases and J dropped 4; count of bases not matched to a gene: 5. The CDR3 length is 15 residues. Per germline, CDR1 MDHEN and CDR2 SYDVKM. The chain's CDR3 is CASSFRTGIYNEQFF. In nucleotides, the CDR3 is TGTGCCAGCAGTTTTAGGACAGGGATATACAATGAGCAGTTCTTC.

The chain combines TRBV6-5 with TRBJ2-7; D is perhaps TRBD2 (5 bases). The V end was cut by 1 base, the J end by 5 bases, with 15 bases between. Germline V gene data show CDR1 as MNHEY and CDR2 as SVGAGI. This CDR3 is built from 15 residues. CDR3 protein: CASSYWAGGSDEQYF. Here the CDR3 DNA reads TGTGCCAGCAGTTACTGGGCGGGCGGCTCGGACGAGCAGTACTTC.

The chain employs TRBV3-1 (or the pseudogene TRBV3-2) and TRBJ1-1, with 7 bases fitting TRBD1. The trim removed 2 bases at V and 8 bases at J, leaving 5 bases unmatched. From germline, CDR1 is LGHDT and CDR2 YNNKEL (reference sequence). The CDR3 is made up of 13 amino acids. CDR3 region: CASSQPGGGEAFF. In DNA form, the CDR3 reads TGTGCCAGCAGCCAACCAGGGGGTGGAGAAGCTTTCTTT.

This chain uses TRBV4-1 with TRBJ1-1; the D is unclear. This CDR3 has 15 amino acids. V was cut by 1 base and J by 0 bases, with 9 bases left in between. The germline CDR1 and CDR2 sequences are MGHRA and YSYEKL. The CDR3 bases are TGCGCCAGCAGCCAAGTGCCACAGCTGAACACTGAAGCTTTCTTT. Translating gives CASSQVPQLNTEAFF.

The chain joins TRBV3-1 (or the pseudogene TRBV3-2) to TRBJ1-6, with D unresolved. This CDR3 region has 13 residues. V lost 0 bases, J lost 11 bases, and 8 bases lay in between. Germline V lookup: CDR1 LGHDT, CDR2 YNNKEL (reference sequence). As DNA, the CDR3 is TGTGCCAGCAGCCAAGATACCGGGACACCCCTCCACTTT. Translated: CASSQDTGTPLHF.

This chain links TRBV6-2 or TRBV6-3 with TRBJ2-7, with 11 nucleotides matching TRBD2. CDR1 is MNHEY, CDR2 SVGEGT, per germline. Trimming cost V 6 bases and J 2 bases; bases outside gene matches: 9. The CDR3 length is 16 residues. The CDR3 here is CASSSTGTSGAYEQYF. The CDR3 nucleotides read TGTGCCAGCAGCAGCACCGGGACTAGCGGAGCCTACGAGCAGTACTTC.

The sample holds one count of this clone. V usage is TRBV7-2 and J usage is TRBJ2-3, with D maybe TRBD2 (5 bases). The length of the CDR3 is 15 residues. From germline, CDR1 is SGHTA and CDR2 FQGNSA. The ends were cut back, 4 bases at V and 0 bases at J, with 11 bases in the middle. The CDR3 bases are TGTGCCAGCAGCTCCTGGGGAGCGAGCACAGATACGCAGTATTTT. Protein: CASSSWGASTDTQYF.

V gene TRBV30 combines with J gene TRBJ1-2, with D perhaps TRBD1 (6 bases). The CDR3 contains 13 residues. The germline CDR1 and CDR2 sequences are GTSNPN and SVGIG (reference sequence). V lost 3 bases and J lost 7, with 15 bases in between. The CDR3 sequence is CAWRGDRRGGYTF. The CDR3 coding sequence is TGTGCCTGGAGGGGAGACAGGAGAGGTGGCTACACCTTC.

The J gene is TRBJ2-1, the V gene TRBV24-1, with a weak D call TRBD1 (6 bases). V was clipped by 3 bases and J by 0 bases, with 14 bases between them. Per the germline V gene, CDR1 is KGHDR and CDR2 is SFDVKD. The CDR3 has 17 amino acids. The CDR3 DNA reads as TGTGCCACCAGTGATGGCAACAGGGCGTTCTCCTACAATGAGCAGTTCTTC. Translated: CATSDGNRAFSYNEQFF.

V is TRBV10-1 and J is TRBJ2-6; a weak D match, TRBD1 (5 bases). Germline CDR1 is WNHNN and CDR2 is SYGVQD (reference sequence). CDR3 length: 15 amino acids. V lost 6 bases to trimming and J lost 0 bases, with 9 bases between them. For the CDR3, the DNA is TGCGCCAGCAGGGGTCAGGGCTCTGGGGCCAACGTCCTGACTTTC. Encoded protein: CASRGQGSGANVLTF.

J is TRBJ2-3 and V is TRBV20-1; TRBD2 matches at 11 bases. Germline V gene data show CDR1 as DFQATT and CDR2 as SNEGSKA (reference sequence). The CDR3 has 13 residues. V dropped 3 bases and J dropped 6; count of bases not matched to a gene: 2. The CDR3 loop reads CSASASGRDTQYF. CDR3 nucleotides: TGCAGTGCTAGTGCTAGCGGGAGGGATACGCAGTATTTT.

This clone is a singleton in its sample. The chain recombines TRBV27 with TRBJ2-7; D might be TRBD2 (6 bases). Trimming took 3 bases from V and 3 from J, leaving 12 bases between them. Germline V gives CDR1 MNHEY, CDR2 SMNVEV (reference sequence). The CDR3 runs to 14 residues. The CDR3 here is CASSFLRESYEQYF. Written as DNA, the CDR3 is TGTGCCAGCAGTTTTCTTCGGGAGAGCTACGAGCAGTACTTC.

This clone was counted a single time. V and J are TRBV5-4 and TRBJ2-3; a possible D gene is TRBD2 (6 bases). The germline V gene has CDR1 SGHNT and CDR2 YYREEE (reference sequence). Trimming left V 4 bases short and J 2 bases short, with 17 bases between. The CDR3 contains 16 residues. CDR3 nucleotide sequence: TGTGCCAGCAGCCGTGCTGCCGGGAGTGCCACAGATACGCAGTATTTT. Translated, it gives CASSRAAGSATDTQYF.

The gene calls are TRBV12-5 and TRBJ2-7, with D perhaps matching TRBD2 (6 bases). The CDR3 totals 14 residues. The germline V and J ends were trimmed by 2 bases and 5 bases, with 13 bases remaining between them. Germline V gives CDR1 LGHNT, CDR2 FRNRAP. Written as DNA, the CDR3 is TGTGCTAGTGGTTTGCCCCCCGGCGGGGACGAGCAGTACTTC. Translation: CASGLPPGGDEQYF.

This chain joins TRBV11-2 and TRBJ2-5, with 7 bases lining up with TRBD2. This CDR3 is built from 16 residues. The germline V gene has CDR1 SGHAT and CDR2 FQNNGV. Trimming cost V 5 bases and J 5 bases; bases outside gene matches: 14. This CDR3 reads CASSPGLAGVWETQYF. DNA for the CDR3: TGTGCCAGCAGCCCGGGACTGGCGGGAGTATGGGAGACCCAGTACTTC. Complete variable domain (other parts from reference TRBV11-2 and TRBJ2-5): EAGVAQSPRYKIIEKRQSVAFWCNPISGHATLYWYQQILGQGPKLLIQFQNNGVVDDSQLPKDRFSAERLKGVDSTLKIQPAKLEDSAVYLCASSPGLAGVWETQYFGPGTRLLVL.

The J gene is TRBJ2-7, the V gene TRBV7-2, with D perhaps matching TRBD2 (6 bases). Per the germline V gene, CDR1 is SGHTA and CDR2 is FQGNSA. With 5 bases removed from V and 0 bases from J, the gap between germline ends came to 11 bases. The CDR3 totals 14 residues. The CDR3 loop reads CASSKSGFSYEQYF. The CDR3 nucleotides are TGTGCCAGCAGCAAAAGCGGGTTCTCCTACGAGCAGTACTTC.

This clone was seen once. V and J are TRBV27 and TRBJ1-1; 10 bases map to TRBD1. The CDR3 sequence is 15 residues long. Germline trimming cut 7 bases from V and 3 bases from J; bases unmatched to any gene: 8. From germline, CDR1 is MNHEY and CDR2 SMNVEV (reference sequence). CDR3: CASTAGTGVDTEAFF. The CDR3 DNA sequence: TGTGCCAGCACCGCCGGGACAGGGGTGGACACTGAAGCTTTCTTT.

This clone appeared a few times. V usage is TRBV4-3 and J usage is TRBJ2-4; D may be TRBD1 (6 bases). The V and J ends lost 3 bases and 3 bases respectively, with 15 bases between them. CDR1 and CDR2 (germline): LGHNA, YSLEER. CDR3 size: 16 residues. In nucleotides, the CDR3 is TGCGCCAGCAGCCAGGGGGCTGTTTTGGGCAAAAACATTCAGTACTTC. Its translation is CASSQGAVLGKNIQYF.

With regard to this clone: Other DNA sequences in this sample translate to the same CDR3. The chain carries TRBV5-1 and TRBJ1-5; D is perhaps TRBD1 (5 bases). The CDR3 is 14 amino acids. Germline-derived CDR1 and CDR2 are SGHRS and YFSETQ. V was clipped by 0 bases and J by 2 bases, with 6 bases between them. Here the CDR3 reads CASSLEGGNQPQHF. As DNA, the CDR3 is TGCGCCAGCAGCTTGGAAGGGGGCAATCAGCCCCAGCATTTT.

The chain links TRBV6-2 or TRBV6-3 to TRBJ2-3; 10 bases align to TRBD1. The CDR3 sequence is 19 residues long. From germline, CDR1 is MNHEY and CDR2 SVGEGT. The J segment lost 3 bases and the V segment lost 6 bases, leaving 18 bases of the junction unmatched. The CDR3 sequence: CASSKAGTGVLWSTDTQYF. The CDR3 DNA reads as TGTGCCAGCAGCAAAGCCGGGACAGGGGTCCTTTGGTCTACAGATACGCAGTATTTT.